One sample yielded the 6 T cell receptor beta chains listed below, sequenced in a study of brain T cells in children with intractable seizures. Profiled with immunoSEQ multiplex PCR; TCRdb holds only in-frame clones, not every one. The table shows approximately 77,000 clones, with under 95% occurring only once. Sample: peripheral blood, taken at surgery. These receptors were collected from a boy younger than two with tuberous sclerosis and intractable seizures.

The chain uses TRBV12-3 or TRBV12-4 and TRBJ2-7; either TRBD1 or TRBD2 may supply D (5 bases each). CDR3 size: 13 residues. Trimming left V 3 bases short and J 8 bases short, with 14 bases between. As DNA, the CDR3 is TGTGCCAGCAGTTTCGGGACGTCTAGAAAGCAGTACTTC. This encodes CASSFGTSRKQYF.

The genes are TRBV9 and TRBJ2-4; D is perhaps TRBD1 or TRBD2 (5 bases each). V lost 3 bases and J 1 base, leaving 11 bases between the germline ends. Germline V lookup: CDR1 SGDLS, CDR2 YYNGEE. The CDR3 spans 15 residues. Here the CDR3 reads CASSGNEGAKNIQYF. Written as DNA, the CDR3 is TGTGCCAGCAGCGGGAACGAGGGGGCCAAAAACATTCAGTACTTC.

The CDR3 DNA reads as TGTGCCAGTGACAGGGGGCAACGACAGCCCCAGCATTTT. It specifies CASDRGQRQPQHF. The chain uses TRBV6-5 and TRBJ1-5, with 10 bases fitting TRBD1. There are 13 residues in the CDR3. V gave up 9 bases and J gave up 7 bases; unmatched junction bases: 6. Germline V lookup: CDR1 MNHEY, CDR2 SVGAGI.

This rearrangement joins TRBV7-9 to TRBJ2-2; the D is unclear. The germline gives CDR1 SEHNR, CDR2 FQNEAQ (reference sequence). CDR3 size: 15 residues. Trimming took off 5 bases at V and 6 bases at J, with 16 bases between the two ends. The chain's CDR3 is CASSRFDTPAGELFF. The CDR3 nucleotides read TGTGCCAGCAGCCGTTTCGACACTCCGGCCGGGGAGCTGTTTTTT. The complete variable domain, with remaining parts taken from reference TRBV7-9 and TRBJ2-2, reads DTGVSQNPRHKITKRGQNVTFRCDPISEHNRLYWYRQTLGQGPEFLTYFQNEAQLEKSRLLSDRFSAERPKGSFSTLEIQRTEQGDSAMYLCASSRFDTPAGELFFGEGSRLTVL.

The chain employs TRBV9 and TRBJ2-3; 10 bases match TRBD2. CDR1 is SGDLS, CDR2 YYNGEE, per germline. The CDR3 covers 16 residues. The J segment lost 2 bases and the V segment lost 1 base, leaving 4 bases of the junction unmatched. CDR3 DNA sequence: TGTGCCAGCAGCGTAAGAGCGGGGGGGGACACAGATACGCAGTATTTT. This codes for CASSVRAGGDTDTQYF.

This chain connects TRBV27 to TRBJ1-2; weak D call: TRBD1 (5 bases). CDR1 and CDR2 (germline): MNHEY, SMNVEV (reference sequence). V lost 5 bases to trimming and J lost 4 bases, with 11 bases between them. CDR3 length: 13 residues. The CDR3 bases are TGTGCCAGCAGTCAGGGCAGGGCCTATGGCTACACCTTC. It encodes CASSQGRAYGYTF.